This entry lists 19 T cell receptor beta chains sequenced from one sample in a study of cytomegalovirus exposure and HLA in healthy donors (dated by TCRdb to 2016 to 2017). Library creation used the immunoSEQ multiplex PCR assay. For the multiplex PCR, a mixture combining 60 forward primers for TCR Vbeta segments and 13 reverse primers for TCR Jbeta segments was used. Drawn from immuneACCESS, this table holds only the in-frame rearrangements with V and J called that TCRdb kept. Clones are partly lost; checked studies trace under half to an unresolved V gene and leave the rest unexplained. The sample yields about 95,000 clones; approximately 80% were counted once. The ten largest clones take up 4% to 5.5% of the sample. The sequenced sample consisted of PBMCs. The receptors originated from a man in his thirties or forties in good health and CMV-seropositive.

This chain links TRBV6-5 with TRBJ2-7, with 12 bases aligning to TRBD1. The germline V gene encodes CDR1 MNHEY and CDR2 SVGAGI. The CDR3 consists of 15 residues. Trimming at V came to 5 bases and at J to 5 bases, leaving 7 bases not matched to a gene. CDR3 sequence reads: CASSPPGTGGHEQYF. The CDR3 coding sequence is TGTGCCAGCAGTCCCCCCGGGACAGGGGGCCACGAGCAGTACTTC.

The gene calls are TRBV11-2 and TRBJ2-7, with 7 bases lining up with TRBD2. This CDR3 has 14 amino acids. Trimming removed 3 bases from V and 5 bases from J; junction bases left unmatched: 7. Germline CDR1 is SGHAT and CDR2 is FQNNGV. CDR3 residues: CASSFGGRANEQYF. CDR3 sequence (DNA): TGTGCCAGCAGCTTCGGGGGGAGGGCCAACGAGCAGTACTTC.

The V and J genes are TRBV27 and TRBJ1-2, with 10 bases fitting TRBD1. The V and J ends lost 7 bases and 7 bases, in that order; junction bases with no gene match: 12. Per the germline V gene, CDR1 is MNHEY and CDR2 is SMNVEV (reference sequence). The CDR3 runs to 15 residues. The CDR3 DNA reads TGTGCCAGCACACACCACAAAGGACAGGGGGGTGGCTACACCTTC. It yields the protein CASTHHKGQGGGYTF.

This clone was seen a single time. CDR3 bases: TGTGCCAGTAAATGTTTCCGCCGGGACAGGGAAGAGACCCAGTACTTC. Translation: CASKCFRRDREETQYF. This chain connects TRBV19 to TRBJ2-5; TRBD1 aligns across 9 bases. Germline lookup yields CDR1 LNHDA and CDR2 SQIVND (reference sequence). The CDR3 length is 16 residues. Trimming removed 7 bases from V and 3 bases from J; junction bases left unmatched: 12.

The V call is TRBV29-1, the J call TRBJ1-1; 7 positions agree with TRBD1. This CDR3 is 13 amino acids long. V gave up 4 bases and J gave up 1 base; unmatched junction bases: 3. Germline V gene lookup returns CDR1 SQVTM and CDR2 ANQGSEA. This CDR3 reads CSVARQGNTEAFF. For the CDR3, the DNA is TGCAGCGTTGCGCGACAGGGGAACACTGAAGCTTTCTTT.

This CDR3 is CASSGSGWGLDQPQHF. The CDR3, as DNA: TGTGCCAGCAGCGGATCGGGTTGGGGGCTGGATCAGCCCCAGCATTTT. V and J are TRBV28 and TRBJ1-5, with D perhaps matching TRBD1 (6 bases). V was pared by 6 bases and J by 5 bases, with 20 bases between. The CDR3 is made up of 16 amino acids. The V gene's germline CDR1 is MDHEN and CDR2 SYDVKM.

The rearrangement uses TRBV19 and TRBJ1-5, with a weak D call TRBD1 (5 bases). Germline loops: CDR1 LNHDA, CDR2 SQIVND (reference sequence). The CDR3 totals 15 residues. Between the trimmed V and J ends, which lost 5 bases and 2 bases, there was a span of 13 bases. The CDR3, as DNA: TGTGCCAGTAGTTACCCGGGGGGGGGCAATCAGCCCCAGCATTTT. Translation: CASSYPGGGNQPQHF.

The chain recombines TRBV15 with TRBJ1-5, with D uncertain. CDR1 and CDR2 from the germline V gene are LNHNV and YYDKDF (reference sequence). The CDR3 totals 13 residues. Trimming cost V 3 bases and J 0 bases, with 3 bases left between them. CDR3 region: CATSRYSNQPQHF. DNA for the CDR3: TGTGCCACCAGCAGGTATAGCAATCAGCCCCAGCATTTT.

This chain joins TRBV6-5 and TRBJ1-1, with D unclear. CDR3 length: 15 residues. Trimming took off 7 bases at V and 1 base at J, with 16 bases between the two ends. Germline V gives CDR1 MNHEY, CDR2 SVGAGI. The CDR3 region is CASTLSGGQNTEAFF. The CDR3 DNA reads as TGTGCCAGCACCCTATCGGGAGGGCAGAACACTGAAGCTTTCTTT.

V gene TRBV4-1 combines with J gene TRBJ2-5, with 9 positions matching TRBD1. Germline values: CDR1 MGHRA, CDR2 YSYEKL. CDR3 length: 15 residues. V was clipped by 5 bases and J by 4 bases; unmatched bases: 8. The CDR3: CASSRRQGDGETQYF. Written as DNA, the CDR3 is TGCGCCAGCAGCAGGAGACAGGGGGATGGAGAGACCCAGTACTTC.

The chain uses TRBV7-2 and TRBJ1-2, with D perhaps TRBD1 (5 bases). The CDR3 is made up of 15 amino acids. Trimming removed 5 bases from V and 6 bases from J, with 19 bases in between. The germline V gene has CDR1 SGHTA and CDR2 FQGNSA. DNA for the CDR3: TGTGCCAGCAGCACCCGATCTGGGGACTTGGATGGCTACACCTTC. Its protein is CASSTRSGDLDGYTF.

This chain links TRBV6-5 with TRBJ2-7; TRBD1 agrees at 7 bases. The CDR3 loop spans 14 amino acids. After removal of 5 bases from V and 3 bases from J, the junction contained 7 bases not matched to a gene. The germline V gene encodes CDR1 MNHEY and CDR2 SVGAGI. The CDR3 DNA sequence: TGTGCCAGCAGTCCCGGGACAGAACTCTACGAGCAGTACTTC. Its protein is CASSPGTELYEQYF.

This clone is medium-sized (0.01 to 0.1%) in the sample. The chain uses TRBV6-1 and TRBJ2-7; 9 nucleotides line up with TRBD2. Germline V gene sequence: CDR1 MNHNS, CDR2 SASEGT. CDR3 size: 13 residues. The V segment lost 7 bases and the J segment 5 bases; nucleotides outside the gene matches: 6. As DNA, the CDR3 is TGTGCCAGCACCGGGACTAGCATAGACGAGCAGTACTTC. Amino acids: CASTGTSIDEQYF.

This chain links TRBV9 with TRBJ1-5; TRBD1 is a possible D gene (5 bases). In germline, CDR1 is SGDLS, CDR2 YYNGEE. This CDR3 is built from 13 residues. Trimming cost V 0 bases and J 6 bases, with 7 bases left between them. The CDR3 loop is CASSVGGVQPQHF. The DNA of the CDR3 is TGTGCCAGCAGCGTAGGGGGGGTTCAGCCCCAGCATTTT.

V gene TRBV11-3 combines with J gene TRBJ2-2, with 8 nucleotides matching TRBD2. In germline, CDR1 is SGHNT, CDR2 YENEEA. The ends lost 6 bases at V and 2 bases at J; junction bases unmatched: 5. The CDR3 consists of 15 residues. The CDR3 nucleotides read TGTGCCAGCAGTCCTCTAGCGGGTAACACCGGGGAGCTGTTTTTT. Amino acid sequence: CASSPLAGNTGELFF.

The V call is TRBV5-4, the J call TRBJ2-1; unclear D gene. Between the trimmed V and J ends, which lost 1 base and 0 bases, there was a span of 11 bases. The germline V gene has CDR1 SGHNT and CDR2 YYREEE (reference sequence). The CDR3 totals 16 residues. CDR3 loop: CASSLRRGLSYNEQFF. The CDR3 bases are TGTGCCAGCAGCTTGCGGCGCGGTCTCTCCTACAATGAGCAGTTCTTC.

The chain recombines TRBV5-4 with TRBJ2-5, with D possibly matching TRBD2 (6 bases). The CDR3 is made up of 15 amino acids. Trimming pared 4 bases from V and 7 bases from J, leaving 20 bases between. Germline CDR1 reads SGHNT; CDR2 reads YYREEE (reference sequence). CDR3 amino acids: CASSLGAGPSGTQYF. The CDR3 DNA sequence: TGTGCCAGCAGCCTCGGAGCGGGCCCAAGTGGGACCCAGTACTTC.

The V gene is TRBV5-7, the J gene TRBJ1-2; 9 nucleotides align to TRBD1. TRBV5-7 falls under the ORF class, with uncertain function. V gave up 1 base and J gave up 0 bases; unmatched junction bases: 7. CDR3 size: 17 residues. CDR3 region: CASSLQSGTGTNYGYTF. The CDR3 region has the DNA TGTGCCAGCAGCTTGCAATCCGGGACAGGGACTAACTATGGCTACACCTTC.

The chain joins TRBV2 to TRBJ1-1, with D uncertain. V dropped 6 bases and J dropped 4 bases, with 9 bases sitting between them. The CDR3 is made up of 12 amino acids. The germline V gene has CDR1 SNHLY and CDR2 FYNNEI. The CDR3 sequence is CASRPRGTEAFF. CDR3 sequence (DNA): TGTGCCAGCAGACCTCGGGGCACTGAAGCTTTCTTT.